The clone carrying this T cell receptor (beta chain) came up a few times. This record comes from a study of neoadjuvant anti-PD-1 for oral cavity cancer. V was shortened by 10 bases and J by 3 bases, with 16 bases between the two germline ends. The germline V gene encodes CDR1 SEHNR and CDR2 FQNEAQ (reference sequence). The CDR3 contains 14 residues. Clones were read by immunoSEQ multiplex PCR, and TCRdb kept only the in-frame ones, dropping some. There are under 15,000 clones in the sample; 55% to 75% occur only once, and around 3.1% lies in the top ten. The rearrangement links TRBV7-9 to TRBJ1-3; D unresolved. The starting material was PBMCs, obtained before nivolumab (anti-PD-1) treatment. The receptor's source is a person between 40 and 85 years old with oral cavity squamous cell carcinoma. CDR3 amino acids: CATAGWVVGNTIYF. The CDR3 DNA reads as TGTGCCACTGCAGGCTGGGTGGTTGGAAACACCATATATTTT.